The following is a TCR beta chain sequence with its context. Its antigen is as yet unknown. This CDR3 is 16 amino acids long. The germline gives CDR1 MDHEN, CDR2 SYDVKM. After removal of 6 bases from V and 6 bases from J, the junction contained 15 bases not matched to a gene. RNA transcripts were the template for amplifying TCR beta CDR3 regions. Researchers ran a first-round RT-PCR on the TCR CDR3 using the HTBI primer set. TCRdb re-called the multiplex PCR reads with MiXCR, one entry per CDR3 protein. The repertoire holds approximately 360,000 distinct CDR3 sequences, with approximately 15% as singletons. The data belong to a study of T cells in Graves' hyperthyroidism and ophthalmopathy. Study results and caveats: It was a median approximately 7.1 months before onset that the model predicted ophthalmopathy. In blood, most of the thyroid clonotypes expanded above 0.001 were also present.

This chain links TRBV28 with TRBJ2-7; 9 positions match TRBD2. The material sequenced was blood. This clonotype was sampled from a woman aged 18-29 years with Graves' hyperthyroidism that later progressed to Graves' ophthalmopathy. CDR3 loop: CASSSLRGGGLAEQYF. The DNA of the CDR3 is TGTGCCAGCAGCTCCTTGCGGGGGGGGGGGCTCGCCGAGCAGTACTTC.